The T cell receptor (beta chain) described here comes from a study of T cells in Graves' hyperthyroidism and ophthalmopathy. Study-wide points: Most clonotypes expanded in thyroid above 0.001 were likewise present in blood. Progression to ophthalmopathy was predicted a median of 6.5 months early.

TCR beta CDR3 regions were amplified from RNA. With the HTBI primer set, the TCR CDR3 went through a first round of RT-PCR. Each CDR3 protein is one row after TCRdb ran MiXCR on the multiplex PCR reads. Among hundreds of thousands of distinct CDR3 sequences listed, roughly 15% were seen once. Diagnoses were made from clinical symptoms, serum measures (thyroxine and TRAb), thyroid ultrasound and orbital computed tomography. Out of about 10 ml of fresh peripheral blood came the PBMCs. As for this clonotype: The antigen is unknown. This may be a read error, as it is one base from a much larger clone.

This TCR came from a woman aged 45-60 years with Graves' ophthalmopathy. Sequences were obtained from blood.

CDR3 DNA sequence: TGTGCCAGCAGTGAATTAGGACAGGGAAACACTGAAGCTTCCTTT. Its translation: CASSELGQGNTEASF. V usage is TRBV2 and J usage is TRBJ1-1; 8 nucleotides match TRBD1. The CDR3 runs 15 residues. Germline V gene sequence: CDR1 SNHLY, CDR2 FYNNEI.